This TCR beta chain was identified in a study of beta chain features in type 1 diabetes. Study-level background: The number of sorted cells examined across all samples was fewer than 110,000,000. Study-level points and caveats: Moderately but significantly shorter TCRB CDR3s were found in Type 1 diabetes patients in all four CD4+ subsets.

TCRB transcripts that were expressed got sequenced, as all of the isolated RNA had been reverse transcribed. Repertoires were generated with immunoSEQ multiplex PCR, while TCRdb's copy carries only in-frame clones and drops some. The table includes some 190,000 clones, roughly 8% detected once. Trimming took 4 bases from V and 7 from J; bases not matched to a gene: 9. The germline V gene has CDR1 SGHRS and CDR2 YFSETQ. There are 14 residues in the CDR3. Comment on this clone: No antigen is known for it.

Purity exceeding 95% was reached by all sorted populations. The V gene is TRBV5-1, the J gene TRBJ2-5; 8 nucleotides align to TRBD2. Sample: central memory CD4+ T cells from blood. The receptor was derived from a man younger than 30 with type 1 diabetes. For the CDR3, the DNA is TGCGCCAGCAGCACCGGAGCGGGAGATTCGACCCAGTACTTC. The encoded protein is CASSTGAGDSTQYF.